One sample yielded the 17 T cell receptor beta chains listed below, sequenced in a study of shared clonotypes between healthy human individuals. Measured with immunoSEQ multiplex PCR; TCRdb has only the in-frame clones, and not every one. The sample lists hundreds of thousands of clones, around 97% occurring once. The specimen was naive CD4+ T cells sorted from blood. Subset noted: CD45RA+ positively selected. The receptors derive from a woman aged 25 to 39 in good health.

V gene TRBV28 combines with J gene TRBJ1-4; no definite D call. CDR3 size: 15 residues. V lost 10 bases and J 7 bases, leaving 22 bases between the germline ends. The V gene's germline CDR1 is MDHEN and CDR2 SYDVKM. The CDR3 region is CATQFSGQNPEKLFF. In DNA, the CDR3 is TGTGCCACCCAATTTTCTGGGCAGAACCCTGAAAAACTGTTTTTT.

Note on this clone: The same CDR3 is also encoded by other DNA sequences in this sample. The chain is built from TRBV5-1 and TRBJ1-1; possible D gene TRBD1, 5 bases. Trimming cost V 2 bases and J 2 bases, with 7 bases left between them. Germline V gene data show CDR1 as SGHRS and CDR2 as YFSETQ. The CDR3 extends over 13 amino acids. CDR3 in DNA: TGCGCCAGCAGCTTCGGGGGTAACACTGAAGCTTTCTTT. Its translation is CASSFGGNTEAFF.

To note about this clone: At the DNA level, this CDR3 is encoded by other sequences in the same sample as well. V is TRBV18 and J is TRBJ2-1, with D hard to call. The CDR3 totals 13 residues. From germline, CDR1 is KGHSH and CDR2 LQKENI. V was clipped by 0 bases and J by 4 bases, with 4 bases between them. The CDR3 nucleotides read TGTGCCAGCTCACCACCGGCATACAATGAGCAGTTCTTC. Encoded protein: CASSPPAYNEQFF.

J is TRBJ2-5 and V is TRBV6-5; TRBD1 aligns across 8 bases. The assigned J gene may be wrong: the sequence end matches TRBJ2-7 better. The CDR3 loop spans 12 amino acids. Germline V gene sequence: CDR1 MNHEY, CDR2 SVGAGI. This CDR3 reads CASRTGVYEQYF. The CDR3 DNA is TGTGCCAGCAGGACAGGGGTCTACGAGCAGTACTTC.

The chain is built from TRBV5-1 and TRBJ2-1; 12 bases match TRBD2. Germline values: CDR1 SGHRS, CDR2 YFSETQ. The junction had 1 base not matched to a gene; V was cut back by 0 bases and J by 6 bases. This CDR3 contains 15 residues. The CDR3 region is CASSLGTSGVNEQFF. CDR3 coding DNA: TGCGCCAGCAGCTTGGGGACTAGCGGGGTCAATGAGCAGTTCTTC.

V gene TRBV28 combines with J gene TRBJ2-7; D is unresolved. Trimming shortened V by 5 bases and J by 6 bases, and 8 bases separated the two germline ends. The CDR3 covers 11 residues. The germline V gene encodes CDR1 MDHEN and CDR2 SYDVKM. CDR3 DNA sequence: TGTGCCAGCAGTCTAAATAGCGAGCAGTACTTC. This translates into CASSLNSEQYF. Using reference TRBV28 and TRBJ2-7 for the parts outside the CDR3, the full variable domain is DVKVTQSSRYLVKRTGEKVFLECVQDMDHENMFWYRQDPGLGLRLIYFSYDVKMKEKGDIPEGYSVSREKKERFSLILESASTNQTSMYLCASSLNSEQYFGPGTRLTVT.

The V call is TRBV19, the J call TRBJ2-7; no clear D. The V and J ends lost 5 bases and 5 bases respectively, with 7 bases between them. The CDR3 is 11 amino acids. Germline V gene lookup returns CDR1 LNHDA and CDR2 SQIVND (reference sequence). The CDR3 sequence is CASSFGHEQYF. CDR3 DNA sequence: TGTGCCAGTAGTTTCGGACACGAGCAGTACTTC.

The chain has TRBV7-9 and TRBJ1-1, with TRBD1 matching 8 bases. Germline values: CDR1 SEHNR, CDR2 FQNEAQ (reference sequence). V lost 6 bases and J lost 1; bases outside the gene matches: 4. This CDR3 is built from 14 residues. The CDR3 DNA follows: TGTGCCAGCAGACCAGGACAGGGGAACACTGAAGCTTTCTTT. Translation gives CASRPGQGNTEAFF.

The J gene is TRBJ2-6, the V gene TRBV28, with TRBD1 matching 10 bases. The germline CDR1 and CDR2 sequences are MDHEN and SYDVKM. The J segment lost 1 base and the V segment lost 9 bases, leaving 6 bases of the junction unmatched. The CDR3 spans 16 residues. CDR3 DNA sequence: TGTGCCAGTGTGGGGACAGGGGTGTCTGGGGCCAACGTCCTGACTTTC. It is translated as CASVGTGVSGANVLTF.

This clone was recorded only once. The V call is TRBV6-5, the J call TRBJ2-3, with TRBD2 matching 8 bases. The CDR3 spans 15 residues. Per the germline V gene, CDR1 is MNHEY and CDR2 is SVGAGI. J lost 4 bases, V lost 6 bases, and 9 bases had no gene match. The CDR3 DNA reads TGTGCCAGCAGACCTACCCGGGGGGGGGCAGATACGCAGTATTTT. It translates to CASRPTRGGADTQYF.

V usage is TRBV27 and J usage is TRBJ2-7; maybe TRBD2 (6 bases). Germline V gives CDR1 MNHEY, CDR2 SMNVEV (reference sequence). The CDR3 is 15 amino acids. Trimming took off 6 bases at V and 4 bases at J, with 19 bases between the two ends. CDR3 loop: CASRIAGLVPYEQYF. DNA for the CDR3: TGTGCCAGCAGAATCGCGGGGCTAGTTCCATACGAGCAGTACTTC.

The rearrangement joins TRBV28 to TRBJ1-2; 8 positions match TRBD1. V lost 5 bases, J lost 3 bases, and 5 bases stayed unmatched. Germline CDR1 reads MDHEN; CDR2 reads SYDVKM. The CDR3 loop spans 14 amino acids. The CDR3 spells CASSRPTGDYGYTF. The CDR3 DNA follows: TGTGCCAGCAGTCGCCCGACAGGGGACTATGGCTACACCTTC.

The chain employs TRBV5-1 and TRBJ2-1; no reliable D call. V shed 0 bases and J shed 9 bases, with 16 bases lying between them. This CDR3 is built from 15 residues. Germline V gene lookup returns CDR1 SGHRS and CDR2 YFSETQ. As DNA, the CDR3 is TGCGCCAGCAGCTTGGCCTTGGCGAACTTAGGTGAGCAGTTCTTC. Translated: CASSLALANLGEQFF.

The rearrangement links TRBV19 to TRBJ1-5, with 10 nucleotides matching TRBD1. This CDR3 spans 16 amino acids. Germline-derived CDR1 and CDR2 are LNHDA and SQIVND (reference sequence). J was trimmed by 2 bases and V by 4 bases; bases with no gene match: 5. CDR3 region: CASSTLTGGGNQPQHF. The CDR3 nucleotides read TGTGCCAGTAGTACCCTGACAGGGGGCGGCAATCAGCCCCAGCATTTT. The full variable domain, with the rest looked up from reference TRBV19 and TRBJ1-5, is DGGITQSPKYLFRKEGQNVTLSCEQNLNHDAMYWYRQDPGQGLRLIYYSQIVNDFQKGDIAEGYSVSREKKESFPLTVTSAQKNPTAFYLCASSTLTGGGNQPQHFGDGTRLSIL.

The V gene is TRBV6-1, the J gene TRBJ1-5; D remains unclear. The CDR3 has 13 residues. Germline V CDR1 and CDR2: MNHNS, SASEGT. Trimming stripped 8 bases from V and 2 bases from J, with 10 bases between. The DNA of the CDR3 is TGTGCCAGCGCTGACGGACGCAATCAGCCCCAGCATTTT. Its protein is CASADGRNQPQHF.

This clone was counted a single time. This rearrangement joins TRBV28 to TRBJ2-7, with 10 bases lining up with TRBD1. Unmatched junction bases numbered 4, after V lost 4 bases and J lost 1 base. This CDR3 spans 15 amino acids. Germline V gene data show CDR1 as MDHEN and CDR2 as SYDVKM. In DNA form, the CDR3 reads TGTGCCAGCAGTTCACGGACAGGGGGATCCTACGAGCAGTACTTC. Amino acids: CASSSRTGGSYEQYF.

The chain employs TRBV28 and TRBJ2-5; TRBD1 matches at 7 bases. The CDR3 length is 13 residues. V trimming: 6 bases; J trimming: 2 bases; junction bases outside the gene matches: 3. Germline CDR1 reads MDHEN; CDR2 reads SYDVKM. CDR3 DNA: TGTGCCAGCAGCCGGGGACAGCAAGAGACCCAGTACTTC. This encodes CASSRGQQETQYF.